This TCR beta chain was observed in a study of blood T cell repertoires in COVID-19. This table comes from immunoSEQ multiplex PCR, and its TCRdb copy is limited to in-frame clones, with some not included. In the table there are roughly 57,000 clones, almost 80% of which are singletons. The table lists this clone with a few counts. The CDR3 sequence is 14 residues long. With 5 bases clipped from V and 0 bases from J, the junction kept 3 bases outside the gene matches. Germline CDR1 LNHDA, CDR2 SQIVND (reference sequence). The receptor was derived from a man aged 55-75 years with acute or convalescent COVID-19. The specimen was peripheral blood. This chain connects TRBV19 to TRBJ2-7; TRBD1 matches at 8 bases. CDR3 region: CASSDRGSSYEQYF. The CDR3, as DNA: TGTGCCAGTAGTGACAGGGGTAGCTCCTACGAGCAGTACTTC.